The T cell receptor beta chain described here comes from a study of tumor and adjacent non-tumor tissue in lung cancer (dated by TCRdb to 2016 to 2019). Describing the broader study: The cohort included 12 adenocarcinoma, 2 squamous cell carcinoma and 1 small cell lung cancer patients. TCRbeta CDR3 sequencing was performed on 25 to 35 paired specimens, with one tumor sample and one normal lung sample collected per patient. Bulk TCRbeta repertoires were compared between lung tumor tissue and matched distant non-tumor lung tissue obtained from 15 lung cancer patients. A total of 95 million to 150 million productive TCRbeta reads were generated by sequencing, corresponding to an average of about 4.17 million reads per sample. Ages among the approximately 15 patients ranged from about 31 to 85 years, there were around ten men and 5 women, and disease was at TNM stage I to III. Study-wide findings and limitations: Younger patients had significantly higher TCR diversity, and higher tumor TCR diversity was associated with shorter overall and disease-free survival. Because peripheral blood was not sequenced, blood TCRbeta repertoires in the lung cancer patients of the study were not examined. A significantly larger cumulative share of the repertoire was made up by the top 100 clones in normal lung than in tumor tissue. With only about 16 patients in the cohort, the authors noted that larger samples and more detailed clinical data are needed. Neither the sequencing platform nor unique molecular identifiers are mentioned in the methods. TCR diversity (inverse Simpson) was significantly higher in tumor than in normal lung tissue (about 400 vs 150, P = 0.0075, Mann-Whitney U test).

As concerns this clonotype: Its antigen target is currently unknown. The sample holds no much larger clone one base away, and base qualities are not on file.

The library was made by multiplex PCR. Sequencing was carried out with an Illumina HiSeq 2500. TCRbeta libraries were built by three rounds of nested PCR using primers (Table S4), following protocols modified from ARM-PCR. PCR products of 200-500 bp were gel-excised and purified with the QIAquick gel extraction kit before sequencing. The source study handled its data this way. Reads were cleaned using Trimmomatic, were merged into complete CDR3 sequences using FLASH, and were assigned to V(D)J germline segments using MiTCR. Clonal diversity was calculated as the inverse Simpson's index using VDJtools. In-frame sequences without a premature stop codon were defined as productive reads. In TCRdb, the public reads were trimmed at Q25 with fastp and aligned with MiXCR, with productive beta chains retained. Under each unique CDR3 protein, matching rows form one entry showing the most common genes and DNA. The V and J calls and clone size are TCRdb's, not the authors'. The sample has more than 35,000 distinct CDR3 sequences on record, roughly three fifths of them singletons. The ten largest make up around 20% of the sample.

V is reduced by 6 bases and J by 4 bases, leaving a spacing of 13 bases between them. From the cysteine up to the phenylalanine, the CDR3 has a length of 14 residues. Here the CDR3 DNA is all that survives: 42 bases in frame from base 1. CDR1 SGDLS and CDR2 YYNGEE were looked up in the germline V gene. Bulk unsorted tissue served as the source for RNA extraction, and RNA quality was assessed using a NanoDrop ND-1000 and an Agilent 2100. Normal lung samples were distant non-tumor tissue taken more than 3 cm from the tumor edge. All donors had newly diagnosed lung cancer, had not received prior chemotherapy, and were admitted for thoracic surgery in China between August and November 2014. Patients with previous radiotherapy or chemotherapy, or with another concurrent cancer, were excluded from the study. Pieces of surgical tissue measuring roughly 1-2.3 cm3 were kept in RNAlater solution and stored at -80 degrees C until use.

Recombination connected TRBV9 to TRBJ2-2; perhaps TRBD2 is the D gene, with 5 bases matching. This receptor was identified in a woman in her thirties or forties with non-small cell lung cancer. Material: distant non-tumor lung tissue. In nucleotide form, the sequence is TGTGCCAGCAAGTTTCGGGAAGCCACCGGGGAGCTGTTTTTT. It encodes CASKFREATGELFF.